A single sample gave rise to the 29 T cell receptor beta chains below, sequenced in a study of T cells after yellow fever vaccination. TCRdb re-derived calls from the 5' RACE reads in MiXCR, one entry per CDR3 protein. The sample contains about 300,000 distinct CDR3 sequences, around 4.1% of which appear only once. The sequenced sample was PBMCs, obtained 5 days after the yellow fever booster vaccination. The source of these receptors is a man between 18 and 35 years old who received the YFV17D yellow fever vaccine.

The table lists this clonotype with many counts. The chain carries TRBV5-6 and TRBJ2-5; D ambiguous. This CDR3 spans 13 amino acids. Germline assignment: CDR1 SGHDT and CDR2 YYEEEE. V lost 4 bases and J lost 4, with 11 bases in between. CDR3 loop: CASSDGQRETQYF. CDR3 bases: TGTGCCAGCAGCGACGGGCAACGAGAGACCCAGTACTTC.

This clonotype was seen only a few times. This chain joins TRBV6-6 and TRBJ2-1, with unresolved D. Trimming removed 5 bases at V and 2 bases at J, with 13 bases between. Per germline, CDR1 MNHNY and CDR2 SVGAGI (reference sequence). This CDR3 has 15 residues. The CDR3, as DNA: TGTGCCAGCAGTGCCCCGTTGAGACCCTACAATGAGCAGTTCTTC. Translating it yields CASSAPLRPYNEQFF.

The J gene is TRBJ2-5, the V gene TRBV10-1; the D call may be TRBD1 or TRBD2 (5 bases each). From germline, CDR1 is WNHNN and CDR2 SYGVQD (reference sequence). The CDR3 spans 14 residues. V lost 6 bases and J lost 5, with 16 bases in between. CDR3: CASSPRGARETQYF. The CDR3 DNA reads as TGCGCCAGCAGCCCCCGAGGGGCCCGGGAGACCCAGTACTTC.

This clonotype has at least ten counts. The chain joins TRBV7-3 to TRBJ2-1, with 9 bases aligning to TRBD2. The CDR3 length is 17 residues. After removal of 5 bases from V and 4 bases from J, the junction contained 12 bases not matched to a gene. CDR1 and CDR2 (germline): SGHTA, FQGTGA. DNA of the CDR3: TGTGCCAGCAGCCACCGGCTTGAGCTAGCGGGGTACAATGAGCAGTTCTTC. Translating it yields CASSHRLELAGYNEQFF.

The sample holds one count of this clonotype. This sequence may be a read error, since a much larger clone differs from it by one base. V gene TRBV7-2 combines with J gene TRBJ1-5, with 10 positions matching TRBD1. Per the germline V gene, CDR1 is SGHTA and CDR2 is FQGNSA. The CDR3 covers 20 residues. This CDR3 reads CASSSNDRGPLRFSNPPQHF. DNA for the CDR3: TGTGCCAGCAGCTCAAATGACAGGGGGCCGCTTCGGTTTAGCAATCCGCCCCAGCATTTT.

The chain carries TRBV4-1 and TRBJ2-7; 10 nucleotides align to TRBD1. Germline V lookup: CDR1 MGHRA, CDR2 YSYEKL. V lost 4 bases, J lost 6 bases, and 12 bases stayed unmatched. The CDR3 has 16 residues. The CDR3 DNA is TGCGCCAGCAGCCTTGTTCCCGGGACAGGGGCCGGCGAGCAGTACTTC. It translates to CASSLVPGTGAGEQYF.

The genes are TRBV5-1 and TRBJ1-1, with a possible D match to TRBD1 (6 bases). V was cut by 3 bases and J by 5 bases, with 17 bases left in between. Germline V lookup: CDR1 SGHRS, CDR2 YFSETQ. This CDR3 is built from 15 residues. CDR3 loop: CASSSYRAPGTEAFF. CDR3 nucleotide sequence: TGCGCCAGCAGCTCCTACAGGGCCCCGGGGACTGAAGCTTTCTTT.

This clonotype was picked up a small number of times. The chain employs TRBV10-3 and TRBJ1-6, with TRBD1 matching over 8 bases. The CDR3 consists of 17 residues. V was pared by 5 bases and J by 1 base, with 7 bases of the junction left unmatched. Per germline, CDR1 ENHRY and CDR2 SYGVKD. The DNA of the CDR3 is TGTGCCATCAGTCGGACAGGGTTTGGTTCCTATAATTCACCCCTCCACTTT. Protein: CAISRTGFGSYNSPLHF.

The rearrangement uses TRBV4-2 and TRBJ2-3; TRBD2 matches at 11 bases. The length of the CDR3 is 17 residues. Losses at the gene ends were 0 bases for V and 8 bases for J; bases not matched to a gene: 10. The germline gives CDR1 LGHNA, CDR2 YNFKEQ. The CDR3 loop is CASSQDESSGGISTQYF. The DNA of the CDR3 is TGTGCCAGCAGCCAAGATGAGTCTAGCGGGGGGATAAGTACGCAGTATTTT.

This clonotype has a handful of counts. The chain combines TRBV30 with TRBJ1-2; no firm D call. V lost 5 bases and J 9 bases, leaving 13 bases between the germline ends. The CDR3 spans 11 residues. Germline V gene sequence: CDR1 GTSNPN, CDR2 SVGIG (reference sequence). CDR3 coding DNA: TGTGCCTGGGTAGGCGTTTCGAGCTACACCTTC. Translating gives CAWVGVSSYTF.

The chain combines TRBV4-1 with TRBJ2-3, with 8 bases that match TRBD2. Germline values: CDR1 MGHRA, CDR2 YSYEKL. Germline trimming cut 4 bases from V and 6 bases from J; bases unmatched to any gene: 12. This CDR3 region has 16 residues. The CDR3 here is CASSPGLAGLEDTQYF. The CDR3 nucleotides read TGCGCCAGCAGCCCGGGGCTAGCGGGCCTCGAGGATACGCAGTATTTT.

This clonotype has ten or more counts. The rearrangement joins TRBV7-2 to TRBJ2-7, with D hard to call. The V end was cut by 5 bases, the J end by 0 bases, with 11 bases between. The CDR3 spans 14 residues. Germline V gene sequence: CDR1 SGHTA, CDR2 FQGNSA. CDR3 in amino acids: CASSLDGPSYEQYV. The DNA for the CDR3 is TGTGCCAGCAGCCTGGACGGACCCTCCTACGAGCAGTACGTC.

The sample holds many counts of this clonotype. CDR3 sequence (DNA): TGCGCCAGCAGCTTTTGGCCAGGGGGCGATGAGCAGTTCTTC. Amino acids: CASSFWPGGDEQFF. The chain is built from TRBV5-1 and TRBJ2-1; the match to TRBD1 covers 8 bases. Germline CDR1 SGHRS, CDR2 YFSETQ. The CDR3 sequence is 14 residues long. The V and J ends lost 2 bases and 8 bases, in that order; junction bases with no gene match: 6. Filled out from reference TRBV5-1 and TRBJ2-1, the complete variable domain reads KAGVTQTPRYLIKTRGQQVTLSCSPISGHRSVSWYQQTPGQGLQFLFEYFSETQRNKGNFPGRFSGRQFSNSRSEMNVSTLELGDSALYLCASSFWPGGDEQFFGPGTRLTVL.

In this sample, this clonotype turned up a few times. The chain couples TRBV10-3 to TRBJ2-7; D tentatively reads TRBD1 or TRBD2 (5 bases each). CDR1 is ENHRY, CDR2 SYGVKD, per germline. Trimming removed 3 bases at V and 5 bases at J, with 8 bases between. The CDR3 has 12 amino acids. CDR3 sequence (DNA): TGTGCCATCAGTGATAGGGGAGACGAGCAGTACGTC. Encoded protein: CAISDRGDEQYV.

This clonotype was detected ten times or more. This chain links TRBV7-2 with TRBJ1-5; D is unclear. Trimming took 5 bases from V and 7 from J, leaving 18 bases between them. Per the germline V gene, CDR1 is SGHTA and CDR2 is FQGNSA. The CDR3 runs 15 residues. The CDR3, as DNA: TGTGCCAGCAGCGTTATCCCCGAGATGGGCCAGCCCCAGCATTTT. This translates into CASSVIPEMGQPQHF.

This clonotype was seen a few times. V and J are TRBV7-9 and TRBJ2-5; D may be TRBD2 (5 bases). The CDR3 runs to 13 residues. V was shortened by 3 bases and J by 7 bases, with 12 bases between the two germline ends. Germline loops: CDR1 SEHNR, CDR2 FQNEAQ (reference sequence). The CDR3 is CASSFLEAGTQYF. CDR3 bases: TGTGCCAGCAGCTTTTTGGAGGCGGGGACCCAGTACTTC.

The rearrangement uses TRBV12-3 or TRBV12-4 and TRBJ1-2; D call uncertain. Deletions cut 2 bases from V and 5 bases from J, with 6 bases between. The CDR3 has 12 residues. CDR3 amino acids: CASSLSRYGYTF. Here the CDR3 DNA reads TGTGCCAGCAGTTTATCCCGATATGGCTACACCTTC.

This clonotype was found many times. The rearrangement links TRBV5-1 to TRBJ2-5; possibly TRBD1 or TRBD2 for D (5 bases each). The germline V and J ends were trimmed by 1 base and 4 bases, with 14 bases remaining between them. Germline V gives CDR1 SGHRS, CDR2 YFSETQ. This CDR3 contains 15 residues. The CDR3, as DNA: TGCGCCAGCAGCTTGTTAGGGACCGGAGGAGAGACCCAGTACTTC. Translation: CASSLLGTGGETQYF.

This clonotype occurred many times. The chain combines TRBV4-2 with TRBJ2-2; no clear D. CDR1 and CDR2 (germline): LGHNA, YNFKEQ. CDR3 length: 15 amino acids. Trimming shortened V by 1 base and J by 2 bases, and 8 bases separated the two germline ends. The CDR3 sequence is CASSQASRNTGELFF. CDR3 nucleotides: TGTGCCAGCAGCCAAGCATCCCGAAACACCGGGGAGCTGTTTTTT.

This clonotype was observed a few times. The junction departs from germline at one end; a sequencing error may be responsible. V gene TRBV18 combines with J gene TRBJ2-3, with D hard to call. The CDR3 runs 15 residues. Germline V gives CDR1 KGHSH, CDR2 LQKENI. CDR3: CASSPSPSLTDTRYF. The CDR3 coding sequence is TGTGCCAGCTCTCCATCGCCGTCACTCACAGATACGCGGTATTTT.

The chain carries TRBV5-1 and TRBJ1-1, with D perhaps TRBD1 (5 bases). This CDR3 has 13 amino acids. The V gene lost 4 bases and the J gene lost 3 bases, with 10 bases spanning the gap. Germline CDR1 and CDR2: SGHRS and YFSETQ. The CDR3 here is CASSVTAYTEAFF. CDR3 bases: TGCGCCAGCAGCGTGACAGCATACACTGAAGCTTTCTTT.

This clonotype came up many times. The chain combines TRBV11-2 with TRBJ1-6; D is unclear. The CDR3 is 14 residues long. Trimming cost V 2 bases and J 4 bases, with 6 bases left between them. Germline V gene lookup returns CDR1 SGHAT and CDR2 FQNNGV. The CDR3 DNA sequence: TGTGCCAGCAGCTTACCAGTTTATAATTCACCCCTCCACTTT. Translating gives CASSLPVYNSPLHF.

This clonotype was counted at least ten times. The chain links TRBV6-1 to TRBJ2-1; 7 bases line up with TRBD1. Per germline, CDR1 MNHNS and CDR2 SASEGT. After removal of 6 bases from V and 4 bases from J, the junction contained 6 bases not matched to a gene. The CDR3 sequence is 14 residues long. The CDR3, as DNA: TGTGCCAGCAGGCAGGGGGTTAGTTACAATGAGCAGTTCTTC. Protein sequence: CASRQGVSYNEQFF.

The chain carries TRBV20-1 and TRBJ2-3; 7 bases agree with TRBD2. Germline CDR1 is DFQATT and CDR2 is SNEGSKA (reference sequence). The V and J ends lost 6 bases and 0 bases, in that order; junction bases with no gene match: 9. This CDR3 contains 15 residues. The CDR3 region is CSAPNSGVSTDTQYF. CDR3 sequence (DNA): TGCAGTGCCCCAAACAGCGGGGTGAGCACAGATACGCAGTATTTT.

This clonotype was counted between two and nine times. The V call is TRBV6-5, the J call TRBJ2-1, with TRBD1 matching over 8 bases. This CDR3 has 19 amino acids. The germline V gene encodes CDR1 MNHEY and CDR2 SVGAGI. The trim removed 6 bases at V and 7 bases at J, leaving 23 bases unmatched. The DNA of the CDR3 is TGTGCCAGCAGCCCCCGGGCAGGGGGCTACGGGGGCTTCCTGAATGAGCAGTTCTTC. It encodes CASSPRAGGYGGFLNEQFF.

In its sample, this clonotype was seen a few times. The chain combines TRBV18 with TRBJ1-1; no clear D gene. V was pared by 3 bases and J by 0 bases, with 11 bases between. The CDR3 has 15 residues. The germline gives CDR1 KGHSH, CDR2 LQKENI. DNA of the CDR3: TGTGCCAGCTCACCGAAAACTGGGGTGAACACTGAAGCTTTCTTT. It specifies CASSPKTGVNTEAFF.

This clonotype has just a few counts. The chain recombines TRBV28 with TRBJ2-2; D gene unclear. The CDR3 is 12 amino acids. CDR1 is MDHEN, CDR2 SYDVKM, per germline. With 7 bases removed from V and 2 bases from J, the gap between germline ends came to 5 bases. CDR3 sequence reads: CASTSNTGELFF. The CDR3 DNA is TGTGCCAGCACCTCAAACACCGGGGAGCTGTTTTTT.

This chain links TRBV4-1 with TRBJ2-5; D could derive from TRBD1 or TRBD2 (6 bases each). Germline V gene sequence: CDR1 MGHRA, CDR2 YSYEKL. Trimming pared 0 bases from V and 5 bases from J, leaving 19 bases between. The CDR3 runs 17 residues. CDR3: CASSQDRGQSQSETQYF. CDR3 nucleotide sequence: TGCGCCAGCAGCCAAGATCGGGGGCAGTCTCAGAGTGAGACCCAGTACTTC.

The rearrangement links TRBV7-2 to TRBJ2-3, with 11 bases lining up with TRBD2. The V gene's germline CDR1 is SGHTA and CDR2 FQGNSA. V shed 5 bases, J shed 9 bases, and the junction held 10 bases outside the gene matches. The CDR3 loop spans 15 amino acids. CDR3 sequence (DNA): TGTGCCAGCAGCGCTATAGCGGGGGGGAGGCGGACGCAGTATTTT. Encoded protein: CASSAIAGGRRTQYF.